The rows below give T cell receptor beta chains drawn from one sample of a study of blood T cells in healthy people across ages. TCRdb processed the 5' RACE reads anew with MiXCR; each CDR3 protein has one entry. The repertoire holds hundreds of thousands of distinct CDR3 sequences, approximately 30% seen once, with less than 20% in the top ten. What was sequenced was blood. The receptors stem from an elderly woman in good health. Both conserved end residues are part of each CDR3. Each record gives: D gene, J gene, clone size, V gene, CDR3 protein, CDR3 DNA. D genes are given only for firm matches. Clone size, where shown, is once, few, many, or a class for clones that have expanded.

>TRBD1|TRBJ1-6|.|TRBV19
CASNWGTGRNSPLHF
TGTGCCAGTAATTGGGGGACAGGGCGGAATTCACCCCTCCACTTT
>.|TRBJ1-2|.|TRBV7-9
CASSLPGRTQRGYGYTF
TGTGCCAGCAGCCTCCCGGGACGGACCCAAAGGGGGTATGGCTACACCTTC
>.|TRBJ2-5|many|TRBV11-3
CASSLGGPGETQYF
TGTGCCAGCAGCTTAGGGGGGCCGGGAGAGACCCAGTACTTC
>TRBD2|TRBJ2-3|once|TRBV5-5
CASSLVILGSGSLDTQYF
TGTGCCAGCAGCTTAGTAATCCTTGGAAGCGGGAGTTTGGATACGCAGTATTTT
>.|TRBJ1-5|.|TRBV2
CASTEQWGNQPQHF
TGTGCCAGCACCGAACAGTGGGGCAATCAGCCCCAGCATTTT
>.|TRBJ1-1|.|TRBV7-9
CASSLTSTNTEAFF
TGTGCCAGCAGCCTAACGAGTACGAACACTGAAGCTTTCTTT
>.|TRBJ1-4|many|TRBV6-1
CASSPSHQNEKLFF
TGTGCCAGCAGTCCGTCCCATCAGAATGAAAAACTGTTTTTT
>.|TRBJ1-1|.|TRBV9
CASSVQMNTEAFF
TGTGCCAGCAGCGTACAGATGAACACTGAAGCTTTCTTT
>TRBD1|TRBJ1-6|few|TRBV20-1
CSASGGTGMSPLHF
TGCAGTGCTAGCGGGGGGACAGGAATGTCACCCCTCCACTTT
>TRBD1|TRBJ1-2|.|TRBV15
CATSRDPAGGFYGYTF
TGTGCCACCAGCAGAGATCCCGCAGGGGGTTTCTATGGCTACACCTTC
>.|TRBJ1-6|few|TRBV30
CAWTGGLNSPLHF
TGTGCCTGGACGGGGGGGCTGAATTCACCCCTCCACTTT
>TRBD1|TRBJ1-2|.|TRBV5-1
CASSLTGQALDGYTF
TGCGCCAGCAGCTTGACAGGACAGGCGTTGGATGGCTACACCTTC
>.|TRBJ1-1|few|TRBV12-3/TRBV12-4
CASGLRRTEAFF
TGTGCCAGCGGACTTCGCCGGACTGAAGCTTTCTTT
>TRBD1|TRBJ2-7|many|TRBV12-3/TRBV12-4
CASSGPGQGNEQYF
TGTGCCAGCAGTGGGCCGGGACAGGGCAACGAGCAGTACTTC
>.|TRBJ1-3|.|TRBV6-1
CASSSQEDTIYF
TGTGCCAGCAGCAGTCAGGAAGACACCATATATTTT
>.|TRBJ1-1|many|TRBV10-3
CAIRDLTRTEAFF
TGTGCCATCCGAGACCTTACTCGGACTGAAGCTTTCTTT
>TRBD2|TRBJ2-7|many|TRBV20-1
CSAREAGHNYYEQYF
TGCAGTGCTCGGGAGGCGGGCCATAACTATTACGAGCAGTACTTC
>TRBD1|TRBJ1-1|.|TRBV6-5
CASSYPGQTNTEAFF
TGTGCCAGCAGTTACCCGGGACAGACGAACACTGAAGCTTTCTTT
>.|TRBJ1-2|many|TRBV27
CASGDSWGYTF
TGTGCCAGCGGAGACAGTTGGGGCTACACCTTC
>.|TRBJ2-6|.|TRBV4-1
CAARTSGANVLTF
TGCGCCGCACGGACCTCTGGGGCCAACGTCCTGACTTTC
>.|TRBJ2-7|.|TRBV2
CASSHRDTRAYEQYF
TGTGCCAGCAGCCACAGGGACACTAGGGCCTACGAGCAGTACTTC
>.|TRBJ2-3|few|TRBV30
CAWSPYRTLGTADTQYF
TGTGCCTGGAGTCCATATCGGACTCTCGGGACGGCAGATACGCAGTATTTT
>.|TRBJ2-7|.|TRBV7-2
CASSSGGHGEQYF
TGTGCCAGCAGCTCAGGCGGACACGGCGAGCAGTACTTC
>.|TRBJ1-2|few|TRBV5-4
CASSFSNPNGYTF
TGTGCCAGCAGCTTCTCTAATCCGAATGGCTACACCTTC
>.|TRBJ2-5|.|TRBV9
CASSVATPLRTQETQYF
TGTGCCAGCAGCGTAGCCACCCCTCTTAGGACTCAAGAGACCCAGTACTTC
>.|TRBJ2-1|many|TRBV20-1
CSARAEADEQFF
TGCAGTGCTAGAGCGGAGGCAGATGAGCAGTTCTTC
>.|TRBJ1-1|many|TRBV5-1
CASSLGLRGDEAFF
TGCGCCAGCAGCTTGGGACTAAGGGGGGATGAAGCTTTCTTT
>.|TRBJ1-1|.|TRBV18
CASSPSGQRNTEAFF
TGTGCCAGCTCACCGTCTGGGCAGAGGAACACTGAAGCTTTCTTT
>TRBD2|TRBJ2-3|many|TRBV20-1
CSASGMVVTDTQYF
TGCAGTGCCAGCGGGATGGTGGTCACAGATACGCAGTATTTT
>.|TRBJ2-1|.|TRBV11-2
CASRRPGHHFSYNEQFF
TGTGCCAGCAGGCGCCCCGGGCATCATTTCTCCTACAATGAGCAGTTCTTC
>TRBD2|TRBJ2-7|.|TRBV11-3
CASSIVAGDYNEQYF
TGTGCCAGCAGCATCGTAGCGGGGGACTACAATGAGCAGTACTTC